Detailed here is one T cell receptor beta chain. What it binds is unknown. Germline V gene data show CDR1 as SEHNR and CDR2 as FQNEAQ (reference sequence). The CDR3 runs 16 residues. The sample belongs to a study of T cells expressing NK-cell markers. Overall study: Sorted CD3+CD56-NKG2C+, CD3+CD56+NKG2C+ and CD3+CD56+NKG2C- T cells supplied the TCR beta repertoires.

Study-wide points: As a fraction of CD8+ T cells, dominant NKG2C+ clonotypes reached roughly 1.0-7.5% in six donors.

TCR beta cDNA was made by 5'RACE template switching with UMIs. TCRdb reprocessed the 5' RACE reads, keeping one entry per CDR3 protein, no DNA. The sample shows about 170,000 distinct CDR3 sequences, and 20% to 25% sits with its ten largest clones. The source material was blood T cells: a sorted CD56 or NKG2C T cell subset, CD4+ or CD8+ T cells, or bulk PBMC T cells (not recorded which). This TCR came from a man aged 18 to 70 in good health. V usage is TRBV7-9 and J usage is TRBJ2-4; checking the TCRdb D call of TRBD2 is not possible without DNA. This CDR3 reads CASSQQAGIGKNIQYF. Using reference TRBV7-9 and TRBJ2-4 for the parts outside the CDR3, the full variable domain is DTGVSQNPRHKITKRGQNVTFRCDPISEHNRLYWYRQTLGQGPEFLTYFQNEAQLEKSRLLSDRFSAERPKGSFSTLEIQRTEQGDSAMYLCASSQQAGIGKNIQYFGAGTRLSVL.